Below, 10 T cell receptor beta chains from the same sample are listed, as sequenced in a study of blood T cell repertoires in COVID-19. Generated by immunoSEQ multiplex PCR, the TCRdb table keeps only in-frame clones and is missing some. The table has some 180,000 clones, around 90% seen once. The specimen sequenced was peripheral blood. These receptors came from a man aged 40-50 years with acute or convalescent COVID-19.

V gene TRBV29-1 combines with J gene TRBJ2-7; D perhaps matches TRBD1 (5 bases). The ends were cut back, 5 bases at V and 3 bases at J, with 8 bases in the middle. This CDR3 is built from 11 residues. The germline gives CDR1 SQVTM, CDR2 ANQGSEA. The CDR3 sequence: CSVITGYEQYF. DNA of the CDR3: TGCAGCGTTATCACAGGCTACGAGCAGTACTTC.

The J gene is TRBJ1-1, the V gene TRBV28; D remains ambiguous. The CDR3 is made up of 18 amino acids. CDR1 MDHEN and CDR2 SYDVKM come from the germline V gene. V was cut by 4 bases and J by 4 bases, with 25 bases left in between. CDR3 protein: CASSSIFAIAVGSTEAFF. CDR3 DNA sequence: TGTGCCAGCAGTTCCATTTTTGCGATAGCGGTTGGGAGCACTGAAGCTTTCTTT.

V gene TRBV7-2 combines with J gene TRBJ2-5; D uncertain. The CDR3 length is 13 residues. Deletions cut 1 base from V and 5 bases from J, with 8 bases between. Germline V CDR1 and CDR2: SGHTA, FQGNSA. The CDR3 DNA reads TGTGCCAGCAGCTTAGTGGGCCGGGAGACCCAGTACTTC. This gives the protein CASSLVGRETQYF. The whole variable domain, filled in from reference TRBV7-2 and TRBJ2-5, reads GAGVSQSPSNKVTEKGKDVELRCDPISGHTALYWYRQSLGQGLEFLIYFQGNSAPDKSGLPSDRFSAERTGGSVSTLTIQRTQQEDSAVYLCASSLVGRETQYFGPGTRLLVL.

The V gene is TRBV5-1, the J gene TRBJ2-7, with 7 bases fitting TRBD2. The V and J ends lost 4 bases and 3 bases, in that order; junction bases with no gene match: 10. CDR3 length: 15 residues. CDR1 is SGHRS and CDR2 is YFSETQ in the germline V gene. The CDR3 region is CASSPVGLAGYEQYF. The CDR3 DNA reads TGCGCCAGCAGCCCGGTGGGGTTAGCGGGCTACGAGCAGTACTTC. Full variable domain (outside the CDR3, taken from reference TRBV5-1 and TRBJ2-7): KAGVTQTPRYLIKTRGQQVTLSCSPISGHRSVSWYQQTPGQGLQFLFEYFSETQRNKGNFPGRFSGRQFSNSRSEMNVSTLELGDSALYLCASSPVGLAGYEQYFGPGTRLTVT.

This rearrangement joins TRBV27 to TRBJ2-1, with TRBD1 matching over 8 bases. CDR3 length equals 14 residues. Germline CDR1 MNHEY, CDR2 SMNVEV (reference sequence). Losses at the gene ends were 7 bases for V and 3 bases for J; bases not matched to a gene: 5. The DNA of the CDR3 is TGTGCCAGCACCCAGGGGGCGGGCTACAATGAGCAGTTCTTC. It encodes CASTQGAGYNEQFF.

The chain combines TRBV6-2 or TRBV6-3 with TRBJ1-1; D ambiguous. Germline lookup yields CDR1 MNHEY and CDR2 SVGEGT. Trimming pared 2 bases from V and 3 bases from J, leaving 13 bases between. The CDR3 totals 15 residues. CDR3 DNA sequence: TGTGCCAGCAGTTACCGTCGGGTAGTGGACACTGAAGCTTTCTTT. It specifies CASSYRRVVDTEAFF.

The chain has TRBV15 and TRBJ2-1, with 11 bases lining up with TRBD1. The J segment lost 5 bases and the V segment lost 8 bases, leaving 2 bases of the junction unmatched. This CDR3 region has 13 residues. Germline V gene lookup returns CDR1 LNHNV and CDR2 YYDKDF (reference sequence). In nucleotides, the CDR3 is TGTGCCACCGGGGACAGGGGGAACAATGAGCAGTTCTTC. Translation gives CATGDRGNNEQFF.

This clone appeared once. The chain is built from TRBV7-8 and TRBJ1-5, with 9 bases lining up with TRBD1. The germline gives CDR1 SGHVS, CDR2 FQNEAQ. The CDR3 runs 16 residues. Trimming removed 2 bases from V and 5 bases from J; junction bases left unmatched: 7. The CDR3 loop is CASSLQGQGWDQPQHF. The CDR3 DNA reads TGTGCCAGCAGCTTACAGGGACAGGGATGGGATCAGCCCCAGCATTTT.

The V gene is TRBV5-1, the J gene TRBJ1-3, with 7 bases that match TRBD1. CDR3 length: 15 amino acids. Germline CDR1 is SGHRS and CDR2 is YFSETQ. The trim removed 4 bases at V and 1 base at J, leaving 5 bases unmatched. CDR3 DNA sequence: TGCGCCAGCAGCGTTGGGACAGTTTCTGGAAACACCATATATTTT. Its translation is CASSVGTVSGNTIYF.

The V call is TRBV5-6, the J call TRBJ2-5, with a tentative D call TRBD2 (5 bases). The length of the CDR3 is 15 residues. Trimming removed 4 bases from V and 1 base from J, with 14 bases in between. Germline V gene data show CDR1 as SGHDT and CDR2 as YYEEEE. The CDR3 loop reads CASSPGSRSQETQYF. CDR3 coding DNA: TGTGCCAGCAGCCCGGGATCCCGGTCCCAAGAGACCCAGTACTTC.